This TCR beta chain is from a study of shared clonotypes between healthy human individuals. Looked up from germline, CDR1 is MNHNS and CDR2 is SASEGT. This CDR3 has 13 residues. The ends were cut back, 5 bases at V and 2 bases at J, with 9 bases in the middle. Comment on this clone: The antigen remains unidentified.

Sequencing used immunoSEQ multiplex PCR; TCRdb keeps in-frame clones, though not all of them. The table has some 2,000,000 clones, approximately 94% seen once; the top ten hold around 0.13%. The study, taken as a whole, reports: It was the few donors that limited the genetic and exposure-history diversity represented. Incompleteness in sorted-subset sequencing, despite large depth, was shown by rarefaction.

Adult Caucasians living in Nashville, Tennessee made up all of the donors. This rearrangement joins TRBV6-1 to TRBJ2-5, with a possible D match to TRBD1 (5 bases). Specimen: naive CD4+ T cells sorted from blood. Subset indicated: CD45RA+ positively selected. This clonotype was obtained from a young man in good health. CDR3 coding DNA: TGTGCCAGCAGTCCTGACAGACAAGAGACCCAGTACTTC. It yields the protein CASSPDRQETQYF.